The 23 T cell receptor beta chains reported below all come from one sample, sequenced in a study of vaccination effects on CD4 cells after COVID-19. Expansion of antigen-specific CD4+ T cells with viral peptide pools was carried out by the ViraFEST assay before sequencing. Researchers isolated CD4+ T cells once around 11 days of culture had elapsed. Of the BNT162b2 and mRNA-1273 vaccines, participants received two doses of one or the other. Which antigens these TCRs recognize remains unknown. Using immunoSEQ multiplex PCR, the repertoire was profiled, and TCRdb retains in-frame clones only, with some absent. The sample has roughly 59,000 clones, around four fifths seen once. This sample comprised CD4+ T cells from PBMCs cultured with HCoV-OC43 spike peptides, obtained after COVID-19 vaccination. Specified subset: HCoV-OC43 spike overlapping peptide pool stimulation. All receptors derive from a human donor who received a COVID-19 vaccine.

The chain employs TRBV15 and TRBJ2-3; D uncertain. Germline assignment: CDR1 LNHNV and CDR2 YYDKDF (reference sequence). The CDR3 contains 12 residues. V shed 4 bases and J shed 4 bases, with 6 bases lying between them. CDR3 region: CATSNYPDTQYF. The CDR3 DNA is TGTGCCACCAGCAATTATCCAGATACGCAGTATTTT.

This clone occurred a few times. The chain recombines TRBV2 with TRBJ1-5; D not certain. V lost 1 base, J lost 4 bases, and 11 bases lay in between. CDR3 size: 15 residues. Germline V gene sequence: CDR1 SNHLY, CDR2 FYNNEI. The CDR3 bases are TGTGCCAGCAGTGAAGGCCAGGCCTCTAATCAGCCCCAGCATTTT. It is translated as CASSEGQASNQPQHF.

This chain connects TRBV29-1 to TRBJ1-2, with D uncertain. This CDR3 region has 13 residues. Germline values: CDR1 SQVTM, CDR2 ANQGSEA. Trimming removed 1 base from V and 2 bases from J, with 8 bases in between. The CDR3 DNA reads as TGCAGCGTTGAAGTCTACAGAAACTATGGCTACACCTTC. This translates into CSVEVYRNYGYTF.

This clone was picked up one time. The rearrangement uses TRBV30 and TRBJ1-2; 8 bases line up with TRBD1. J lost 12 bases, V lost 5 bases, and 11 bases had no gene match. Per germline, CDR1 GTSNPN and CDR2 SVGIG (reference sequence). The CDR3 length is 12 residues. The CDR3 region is CAWPPGQGAHTF. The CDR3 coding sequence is TGTGCCTGGCCCCCGGGCCAGGGGGCCCACACCTTC. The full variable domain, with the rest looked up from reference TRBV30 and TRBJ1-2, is SQTIHQWPATLVQPVGSPLSLECTVEGTSNPNLYWYRQAAGRGLQLLFYSVGIGQISSEVPQNLSASRPQDRQFILSSKKLLLSDSGFYLCAWPPGQGAHTFGSGTRLTVV.

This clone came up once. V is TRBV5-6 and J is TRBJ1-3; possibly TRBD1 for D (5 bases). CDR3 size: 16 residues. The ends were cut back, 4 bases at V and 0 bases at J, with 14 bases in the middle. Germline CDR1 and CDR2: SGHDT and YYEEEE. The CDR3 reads CASSKYPGSSGNTIYF. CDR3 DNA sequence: TGTGCCAGCAGCAAGTACCCAGGGAGCTCTGGAAACACCATATATTTT.

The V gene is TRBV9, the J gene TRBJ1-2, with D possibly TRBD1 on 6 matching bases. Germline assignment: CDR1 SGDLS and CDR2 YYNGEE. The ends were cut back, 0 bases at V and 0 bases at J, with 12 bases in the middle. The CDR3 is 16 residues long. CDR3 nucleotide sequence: TGTGCCAGCAGCGTAGATCGGACAGCGTCTAACTATGGCTACACCTTC. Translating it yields CASSVDRTASNYGYTF.

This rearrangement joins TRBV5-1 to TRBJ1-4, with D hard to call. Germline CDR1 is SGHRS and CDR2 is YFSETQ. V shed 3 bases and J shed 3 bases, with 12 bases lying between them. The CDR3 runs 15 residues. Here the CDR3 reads CASSSRFEANEKLFF. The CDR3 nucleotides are TGCGCCAGCAGCTCTAGGTTTGAGGCTAATGAAAAACTGTTTTTT.

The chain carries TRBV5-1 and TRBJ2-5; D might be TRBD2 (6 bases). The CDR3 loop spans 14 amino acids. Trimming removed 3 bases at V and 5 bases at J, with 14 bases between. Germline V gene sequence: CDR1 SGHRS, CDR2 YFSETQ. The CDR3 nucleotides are TGCGCCAGCAGCTACCCGGGAGATTGGGAGACCCAGTACTTC. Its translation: CASSYPGDWETQYF.

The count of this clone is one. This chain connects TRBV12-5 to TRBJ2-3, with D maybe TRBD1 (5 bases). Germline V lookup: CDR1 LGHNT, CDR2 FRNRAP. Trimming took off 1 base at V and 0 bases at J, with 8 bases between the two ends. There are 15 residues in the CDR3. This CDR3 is CASGLGTRSTDTQYF. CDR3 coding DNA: TGTGCTAGTGGTTTGGGGACAAGGAGCACAGATACGCAGTATTTT.

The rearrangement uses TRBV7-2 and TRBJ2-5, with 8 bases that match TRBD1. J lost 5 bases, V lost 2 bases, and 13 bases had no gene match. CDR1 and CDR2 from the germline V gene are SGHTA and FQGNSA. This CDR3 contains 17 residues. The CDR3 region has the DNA TGTGCCAGCAGCTTAAATAGGGGCAGGGGGCGAGAGGAGACCCAGTACTTC. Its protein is CASSLNRGRGREETQYF.

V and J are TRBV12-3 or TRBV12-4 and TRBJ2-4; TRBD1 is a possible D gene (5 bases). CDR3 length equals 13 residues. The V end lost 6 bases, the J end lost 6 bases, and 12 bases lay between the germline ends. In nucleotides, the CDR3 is TGTGCCAGCAGCTCAGGGCTGGGAAACATTCAGTACTTC. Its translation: CASSSGLGNIQYF.

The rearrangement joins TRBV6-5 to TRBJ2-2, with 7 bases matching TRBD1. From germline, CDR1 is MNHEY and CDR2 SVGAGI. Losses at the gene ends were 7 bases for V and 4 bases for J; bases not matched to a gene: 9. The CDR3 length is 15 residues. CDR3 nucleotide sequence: TGTGCCAGCAACCGACAGGGTTCGGGCACCGGGGAGCTGTTTTTT. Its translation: CASNRQGSGTGELFF.

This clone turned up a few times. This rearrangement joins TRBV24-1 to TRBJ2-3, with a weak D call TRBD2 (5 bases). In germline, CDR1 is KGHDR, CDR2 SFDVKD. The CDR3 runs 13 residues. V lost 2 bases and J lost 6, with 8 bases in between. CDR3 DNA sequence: TGTGCCACCAGTGATTCCCCGGGGGATACGCAGTATTTT. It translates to CATSDSPGDTQYF.

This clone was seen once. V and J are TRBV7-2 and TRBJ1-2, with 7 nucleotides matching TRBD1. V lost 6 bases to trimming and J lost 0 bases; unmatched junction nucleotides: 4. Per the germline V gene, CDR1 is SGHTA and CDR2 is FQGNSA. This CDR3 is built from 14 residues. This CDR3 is CASRKTGTNYGYTF. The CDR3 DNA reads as TGTGCCAGCAGAAAGACAGGGACTAACTATGGCTACACCTTC.

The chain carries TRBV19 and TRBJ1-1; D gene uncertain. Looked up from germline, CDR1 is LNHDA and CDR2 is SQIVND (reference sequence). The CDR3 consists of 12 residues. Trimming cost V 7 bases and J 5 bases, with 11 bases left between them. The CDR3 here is CASNVPATEAFF. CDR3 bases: TGTGCCAGTAACGTACCGGCGACTGAAGCTTTCTTT.

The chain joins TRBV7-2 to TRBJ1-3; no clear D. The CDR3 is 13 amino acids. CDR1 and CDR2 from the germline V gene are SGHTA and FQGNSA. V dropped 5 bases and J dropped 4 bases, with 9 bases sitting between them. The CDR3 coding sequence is TGTGCCAGCAGCCCCTCCTGGGGAAACACCATATATTTT. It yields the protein CASSPSWGNTIYF.

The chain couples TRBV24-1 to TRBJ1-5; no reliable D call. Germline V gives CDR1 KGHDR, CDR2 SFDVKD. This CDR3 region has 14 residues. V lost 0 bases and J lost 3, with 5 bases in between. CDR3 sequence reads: CATSDLRANQPQHF. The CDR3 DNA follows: TGTGCCACCAGTGATTTGAGGGCCAATCAGCCCCAGCATTTT.

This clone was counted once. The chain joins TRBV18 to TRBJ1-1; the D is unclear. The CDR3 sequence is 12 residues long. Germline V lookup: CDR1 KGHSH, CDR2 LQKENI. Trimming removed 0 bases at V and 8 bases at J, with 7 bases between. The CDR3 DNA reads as TGTGCCAGCTCACCACCGGTAGCCGAAGCTTTCTTT. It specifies CASSPPVAEAFF.

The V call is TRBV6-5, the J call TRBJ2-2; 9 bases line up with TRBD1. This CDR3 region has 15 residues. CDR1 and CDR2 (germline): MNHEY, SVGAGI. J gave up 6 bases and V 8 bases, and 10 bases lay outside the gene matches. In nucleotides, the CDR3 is TGTGCCAGCCTGGACCGACAGGGGGTGGCCGGGGAGCTGTTTTTT. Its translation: CASLDRQGVAGELFF.

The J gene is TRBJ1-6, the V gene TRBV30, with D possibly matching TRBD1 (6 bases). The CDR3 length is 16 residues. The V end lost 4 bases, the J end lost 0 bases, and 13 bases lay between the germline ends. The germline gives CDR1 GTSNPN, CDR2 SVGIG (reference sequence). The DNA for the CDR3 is TGTGCCTGGACCTCCGACAGGAGCTCCTATAATTCACCCCTCCACTTT. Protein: CAWTSDRSSYNSPLHF.

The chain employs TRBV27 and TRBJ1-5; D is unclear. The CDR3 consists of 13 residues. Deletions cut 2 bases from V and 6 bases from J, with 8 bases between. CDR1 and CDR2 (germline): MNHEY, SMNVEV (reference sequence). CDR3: CASSLRGGQPQHF. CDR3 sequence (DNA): TGTGCCAGCAGTTTACGGGGAGGTCAGCCCCAGCATTTT.

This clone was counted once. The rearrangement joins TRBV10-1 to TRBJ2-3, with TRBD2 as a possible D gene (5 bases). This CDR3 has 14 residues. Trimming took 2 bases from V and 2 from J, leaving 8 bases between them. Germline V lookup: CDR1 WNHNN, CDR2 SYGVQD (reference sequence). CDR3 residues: CASSELANTDTQYF. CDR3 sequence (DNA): TGCGCCAGCAGTGAGCTAGCAAACACAGATACGCAGTATTTT.

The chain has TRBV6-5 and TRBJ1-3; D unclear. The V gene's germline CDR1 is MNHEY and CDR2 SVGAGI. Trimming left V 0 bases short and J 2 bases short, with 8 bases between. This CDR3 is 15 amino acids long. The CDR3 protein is CASSYSMVPGNTIYF. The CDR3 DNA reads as TGTGCCAGCAGTTACTCGATGGTTCCTGGAAACACCATATATTTT.